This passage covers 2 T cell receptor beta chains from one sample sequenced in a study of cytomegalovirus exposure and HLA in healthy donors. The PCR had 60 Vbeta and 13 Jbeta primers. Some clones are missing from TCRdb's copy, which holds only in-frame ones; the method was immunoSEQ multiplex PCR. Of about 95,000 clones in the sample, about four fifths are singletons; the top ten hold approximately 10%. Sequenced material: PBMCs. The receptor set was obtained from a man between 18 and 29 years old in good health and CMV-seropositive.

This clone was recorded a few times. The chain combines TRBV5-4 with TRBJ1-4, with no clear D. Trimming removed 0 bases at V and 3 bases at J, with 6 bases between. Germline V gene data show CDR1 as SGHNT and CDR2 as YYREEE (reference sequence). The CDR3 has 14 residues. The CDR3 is CASSLGGSNEKLFF. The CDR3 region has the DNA TGTGCCAGCAGCTTGGGAGGGTCTAATGAAAAACTGTTTTTT.

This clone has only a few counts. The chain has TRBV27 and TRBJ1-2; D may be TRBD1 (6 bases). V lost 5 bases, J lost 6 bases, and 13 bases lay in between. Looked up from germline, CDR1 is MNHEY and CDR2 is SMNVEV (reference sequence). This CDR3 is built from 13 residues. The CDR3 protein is CASSLSTGNGYTF. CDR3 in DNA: TGTGCCAGCAGTCTCTCCACAGGGAATGGCTACACCTTC.